One and the same sample provided the 11 T cell receptor beta chains below, sequenced in a study of CDR3 diversity in severe acne. TCRdb fed the PCR reads into MiXCR, producing one record per CDR3 protein. The repertoire has tens of thousands of distinct CDR3 sequences, roughly 51% of them found once; the top ten carry roughly an eighth. The specimen sequenced was blood. The source of these receptors is a male donor in good health, without acne.

The chain links TRBV28 to TRBJ2-7, with D hard to call. CDR3 length equals 11 residues. Trimming took 10 bases from V and 4 from J, leaving 11 bases between them. The germline CDR1 and CDR2 sequences are MDHEN and SYDVKM. Here the CDR3 reads CATGWGYEQYF. As DNA, the CDR3 is TGTGCCACCGGGTGGGGTTACGAGCAGTACTTC.

Comments on this clonotype: A much larger clone lies a single base off, so this may be a read error. This chain uses TRBV7-3 with TRBJ2-5; D is perhaps TRBD1 or TRBD2 (6 bases each). This CDR3 has 14 amino acids. Germline CDR1 reads SGHTA; CDR2 reads FQGTGA. The DNA of the CDR3 is TGTGCGGGGCTCGGGGGCCGTGGCCAAGAGACCCAGTACTTC. The encoded protein is CAGLGGRGQETQYF.

The V gene is TRBV25-1, the J gene TRBJ2-2; D is unclear. Trimming pared 0 bases from V and 0 bases from J, leaving 14 bases between. Germline values: CDR1 MGHDK, CDR2 SYGVNS. The CDR3 totals 18 residues. The CDR3 region is CASSEYIVRNANTGELFF. In nucleotides, the CDR3 is TGTGCCAGCAGTGAATATATCGTACGGAACGCGAACACCGGGGAGCTGTTTTTT.

This rearrangement joins TRBV6-5 to TRBJ2-7, with 10 bases that match TRBD1. The CDR3 extends over 14 amino acids. Per the germline V gene, CDR1 is MNHEY and CDR2 is SVGAGI. V was pared by 6 bases and J by 3 bases, with 5 bases of the junction left unmatched. In DNA, the CDR3 is TGTGCCAGCAGACGGGACAGGGGCTACTACGAGCAGTACTTC. Translated, it gives CASRRDRGYYEQYF.

The chain employs TRBV5-1 and TRBJ1-1, with 8 bases that match TRBD1. The J segment lost 7 bases and the V segment lost 1 base, leaving 12 bases of the junction unmatched. CDR3 length: 16 residues. Per germline, CDR1 SGHRS and CDR2 YFSETQ. CDR3 loop: CASSLISGGQGFEAFF. CDR3 bases: TGCGCCAGCAGCTTGATTTCGGGCGGACAGGGATTTGAAGCTTTCTTT.

The V and J genes are TRBV3-1 and TRBJ1-5, with 9 bases identical to TRBD1. With 8 bases clipped from V and 5 bases from J, the junction kept 10 bases outside the gene matches. Germline CDR1 LGHDT, CDR2 YNNKEL (reference sequence). The CDR3 spans 15 residues. The CDR3, as DNA: TGTGCCAGCTCACCCGGACAGGGGCGCCATCAGCCCCAGCATTTT. Its translation: CASSPGQGRHQPQHF.

This clonotype showed up many times. V is TRBV5-6 and J is TRBJ2-2; D is perhaps TRBD1 (6 bases). The CDR3 runs to 18 residues. V was trimmed by 2 bases and J by 6 bases, leaving 23 bases between them. CDR1 and CDR2 from the germline V gene are SGHDT and YYEEEE. CDR3 sequence: CASSLGGAGTLVAGELFF. CDR3 bases: TGTGCCAGCAGCTTAGGAGGAGCCGGGACATTAGTGGCCGGGGAGCTGTTTTTT.

V gene TRBV27 combines with J gene TRBJ2-3; 8 bases fit TRBD2. V gave up 2 bases and J gave up 0 bases; unmatched junction bases: 4. The CDR3 has 16 residues. Germline V lookup: CDR1 MNHEY, CDR2 SMNVEV (reference sequence). CDR3 DNA sequence: TGTGCCAGCAGTTTAATCCGACTAGCGAGCACAGATACGCAGTATTTT. Encoded protein: CASSLIRLASTDTQYF.

With respect to this clonotype: The germline gene is not matched at one end of the junction; a read error may be the cause. The gene calls are TRBV4-1 and TRBJ2-2; TRBD2 might be the D (5 bases). CDR1 and CDR2 from the germline V gene are MGHRA and YSYEKL. This CDR3 contains 17 residues. In DNA form, the CDR3 reads TGTGCCAGCAGCCAAGATCTCGGGAATACTAACACCGGGGAGCTGTTTTTT. Protein sequence: CASSQDLGNTNTGELFF.

There are a few counts of this clonotype. CDR3 bases: TGTGCCAGCAGCGTAGCCGTGGGCATCTTCTATGGCTACACCTTC. It translates to CASSVAVGIFYGYTF. The chain combines TRBV5-5 with TRBJ1-2; D remains unclear. Trimming pared 4 bases from V and 4 bases from J, leaving 17 bases between. CDR1 and CDR2 from the germline V gene are SGHKS and YYEKEE (reference sequence). The CDR3 has 15 amino acids.

This clonotype was detected only once. Germline and junction disagree at one end, which may indicate a read error. CDR3: CVSSERGISF. In DNA form, the CDR3 reads TGTGTCAGCAGTGAAAGGGGGATATCCTTT. The genes are TRBV25-1 and TRBJ2-2; TRBD1 might be the D (6 bases). Germline V gene data show CDR1 as MGHDK and CDR2 as SYGVNS. The CDR3 spans 10 residues.